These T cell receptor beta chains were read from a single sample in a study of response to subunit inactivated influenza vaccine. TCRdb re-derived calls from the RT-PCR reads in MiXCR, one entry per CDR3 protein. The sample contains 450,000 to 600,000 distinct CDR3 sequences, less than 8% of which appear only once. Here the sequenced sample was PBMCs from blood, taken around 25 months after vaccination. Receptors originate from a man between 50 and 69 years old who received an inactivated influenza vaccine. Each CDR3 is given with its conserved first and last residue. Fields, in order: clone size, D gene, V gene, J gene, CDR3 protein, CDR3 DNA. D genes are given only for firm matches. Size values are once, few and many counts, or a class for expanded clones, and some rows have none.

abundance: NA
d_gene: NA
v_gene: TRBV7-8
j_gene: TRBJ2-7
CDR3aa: CASSYGAGGKEYEQYF
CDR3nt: TGTGCCAGCAGCTATGGGGCAGGTGGCAAGGAGTACGAGCAGTACTTC

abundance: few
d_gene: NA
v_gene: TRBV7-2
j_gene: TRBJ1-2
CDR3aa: CASSIGVGTYGYTF
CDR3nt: TGTGCCAGCAGCATAGGAGTGGGGACCTATGGCTACACCTTC

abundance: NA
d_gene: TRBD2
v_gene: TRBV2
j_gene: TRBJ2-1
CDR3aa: CASRLAEGYNEQFF
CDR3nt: TGTGCCAGCCGGCTAGCGGAGGGCTACAATGAGCAGTTCTTC

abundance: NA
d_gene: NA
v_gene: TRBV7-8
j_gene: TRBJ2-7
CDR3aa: CASSQGLTTVYYEQYF
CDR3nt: TGTGCCAGCAGTCAAGGACTCACCACCGTTTACTACGAGCAGTACTTC

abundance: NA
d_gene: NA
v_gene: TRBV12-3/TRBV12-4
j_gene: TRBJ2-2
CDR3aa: CASRGLPIAPNTGELFF
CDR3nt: TGTGCCAGCAGGGGACTCCCCATCGCCCCGAACACCGGGGAGCTGTTTTTT

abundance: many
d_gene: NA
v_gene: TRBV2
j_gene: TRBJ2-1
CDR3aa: CASTRPGTINEQFF
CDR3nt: TGTGCCAGCACTAGGCCCGGGACAATAAATGAGCAGTTCTTC

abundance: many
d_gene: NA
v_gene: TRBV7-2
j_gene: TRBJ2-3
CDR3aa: CASSLAGLDTQYF
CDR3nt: TGTGCCAGCAGCTTAGCGGGACTCGATACGCAGTATTTT

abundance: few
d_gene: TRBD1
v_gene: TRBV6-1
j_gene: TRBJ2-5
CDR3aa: CASRGPRTGYQETQYF
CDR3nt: TGTGCCAGCAGAGGTCCCCGGACAGGGTACCAAGAGACCCAGTACTTC

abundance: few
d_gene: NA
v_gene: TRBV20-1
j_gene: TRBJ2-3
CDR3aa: CSATERNTDTQYF
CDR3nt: TGCAGTGCTACGGAGCGGAACACAGATACGCAGTATTTT

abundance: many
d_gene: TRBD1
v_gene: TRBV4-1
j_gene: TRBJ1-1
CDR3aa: CASSQGPGRGHTEAFF
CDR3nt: TGCGCCAGCAGCCAAGGACCAGGCAGGGGGCACACTGAAGCTTTCTTT

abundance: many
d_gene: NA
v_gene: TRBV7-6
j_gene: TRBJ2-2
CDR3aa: CASSLSPGSTGELFF
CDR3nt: TGTGCCAGCAGCTTATCCCCGGGTAGCACCGGGGAGCTGTTTTTT

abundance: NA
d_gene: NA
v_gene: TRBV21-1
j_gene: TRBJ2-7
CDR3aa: CASPSLSYEQYF
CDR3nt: TGTGCCAGCCCGAGTCTCTCCTACGAGCAGTACTTC

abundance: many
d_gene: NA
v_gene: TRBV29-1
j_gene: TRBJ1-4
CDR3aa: CSGFITGSGEKLFF
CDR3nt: TGCAGCGGCTTTATTACAGGGAGCGGTGAAAAACTGTTTTTT

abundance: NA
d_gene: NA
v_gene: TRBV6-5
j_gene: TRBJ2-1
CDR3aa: CASSYTGYNEQFF
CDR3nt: TGTGCCAGCAGTTACACCGGATACAATGAGCAGTTCTTC

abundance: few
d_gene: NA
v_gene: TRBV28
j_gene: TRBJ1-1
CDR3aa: CASSLFDDNTEAFF
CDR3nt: TGTGCCAGCAGTTTATTTGACGATAACACTGAAGCTTTCTTT

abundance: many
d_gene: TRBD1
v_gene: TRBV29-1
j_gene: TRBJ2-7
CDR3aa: CSVLRGRGPYEQYF
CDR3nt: TGCAGCGTTCTACGGGGTAGGGGGCCCTACGAGCAGTACTTC

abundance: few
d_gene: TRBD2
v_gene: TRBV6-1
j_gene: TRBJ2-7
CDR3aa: CASSMGLAGGSYEQYF
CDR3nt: TGTGCCAGCAGTATGGGACTAGCGGGAGGCTCCTACGAGCAGTACTTC

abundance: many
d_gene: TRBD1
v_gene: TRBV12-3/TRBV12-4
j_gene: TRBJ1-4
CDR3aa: CASSWQGAQKKLFF
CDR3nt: TGTGCCAGCAGCTGGCAGGGGGCGCAAAAAAAACTGTTTTTT

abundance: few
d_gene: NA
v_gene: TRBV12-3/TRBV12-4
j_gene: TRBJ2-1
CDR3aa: CASSLRSLGEQFF
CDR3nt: TGTGCCAGCAGTTTAAGGTCTCTGGGTGAGCAGTTCTTC

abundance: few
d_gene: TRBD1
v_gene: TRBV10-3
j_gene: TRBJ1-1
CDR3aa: CASNDRANTEAFF
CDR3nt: TGTGCCAGCAACGACAGGGCAAACACTGAAGCTTTCTTT